A single T cell receptor (beta chain) is shown here with its context. Antigen specificity is unknown. Template material for TCR beta VDJ and CDR3 profiling consisted of genomic DNA. TCRdb ran MiXCR on the reads and lists one entry per CDR3 protein. This repertoire shows about 220,000 distinct CDR3 sequences, around half found once; its top ten account for 7.8%. These data are taken from a study of CD8+CD57+ T cells in acquired aplastic anemia. Study summary: When averaged, DNA from sorted CD4+ and CD8+ cells came to about 3 ug.

Study-level findings and limits: Shared by patients and controls, fewer than 30 CD8+ CDR3s were abundant in patients. Patients and controls were not found to differ significantly in CD8+ Simpson's diversity.

CD8+CD57+ cell expansion had been shown by flow cytometry in patients chosen for sequencing. Per the germline V gene, CDR1 is DFQATT and CDR2 is SNEGSKA (reference sequence). This CDR3 is 15 amino acids long. The ends were cut back, 1 base at V and 4 bases at J, with 17 bases in the middle. The sequenced sample was sorted CD4+, CD8+, or CD8+CD57+ T cells (not recorded which) from PBMCs. This chain connects TRBV20-1 to TRBJ2-7; a possible D gene is TRBD2 (6 bases). The TCR originated in a human donor with aplastic anemia. The CDR3 region is CSARALGGSSYEQYF. The CDR3 region has the DNA TGCAGTGCTAGAGCCCTAGGAGGGAGTTCTTACGAGCAGTACTTC.